The 18 T cell receptor beta chains presented below share a single source sample, sequenced in a study of a mutant IDH1 vaccine in newly diagnosed glioma. Time point described: baseline, week 1 (first vaccination visit). Regarding treatment: pre-vaccination baseline after standard-of-care therapy. Sequenced by immunoSEQ multiplex PCR; TCRdb stores in-frame clones only, minus some. The data hold more than 50,000 clones, with around 85% observed a single time. The sample in question was PBMCs, obtained from a glioma patient treated with radiotherapy, temozolomide or both. The source of these receptors is a man younger than 40 with glioma.

The V and J genes are TRBV5-1 and TRBJ2-5; possible D gene TRBD1, 5 bases. Judging by the DNA end, TRBJ2-7 fits better; the J call may be wrong. This CDR3 is 16 amino acids long. Per germline, CDR1 SGHRS and CDR2 YFSETQ. This CDR3 reads CASSLFSPGLDYEQYF. For the CDR3, the DNA is TGCGCCAGCAGCTTGTTTTCCCCAGGGCTTGATTACGAGCAGTACTTC.

The genes are TRBV13 and TRBJ1-1; no clear D. CDR1 is PRHDT and CDR2 is FYEKMQ in the germline V gene (reference sequence). CDR3 length: 16 residues. V was pared by 1 base and J by 0 bases, with 12 bases between. The CDR3 spells CASSLAGVTMNTEAFF. The DNA of the CDR3 is TGTGCCAGCAGCTTAGCTGGGGTTACTATGAACACTGAAGCTTTCTTT.

The V call is TRBV19, the J call TRBJ2-3; 7 bases fit TRBD1. The length of the CDR3 is 14 residues. Germline CDR1 is LNHDA and CDR2 is SQIVND (reference sequence). V was pared by 3 bases and J by 6 bases, with 6 bases of the junction left unmatched. The CDR3 sequence: CASSIGQVFDTQYF. The CDR3 nucleotides are TGTGCCAGTAGTATCGGACAGGTTTTTGATACGCAGTATTTT.

V usage is TRBV6-5 and J usage is TRBJ1-1, with 8 bases aligning to TRBD1. V trimming: 0 bases; J trimming: 6 bases; junction bases outside the gene matches: 3. CDR1 is MNHEY, CDR2 SVGAGI, per germline. CDR3 length: 14 amino acids. CDR3 nucleotides: TGTGCCAGCAGTTACTCCCCACAGGGGGCTGAAGCTTTCTTT. This codes for CASSYSPQGAEAFF.

The chain recombines TRBV5-1 with TRBJ2-1; 9 bases align to TRBD2. CDR1 is SGHRS and CDR2 is YFSETQ in the germline V gene. The length of the CDR3 is 17 residues. With 4 bases clipped from V and 4 bases from J, the junction kept 12 bases outside the gene matches. The CDR3 loop is CASSLRGIAGVYNEQFF. The CDR3 region has the DNA TGCGCCAGCAGCCTCCGTGGGATAGCGGGGGTTTACAATGAGCAGTTCTTC.

The gene calls are TRBV10-2 and TRBJ1-4, with 7 bases matching TRBD1. Trimming at V came to 3 bases and at J to 11 bases, leaving 15 bases not matched to a gene. The CDR3 loop spans 16 amino acids. The germline gives CDR1 WSHSY, CDR2 SAAADI. The CDR3 nucleotides read TGCGCCAGCAGTGAAACGGCAGGGGGGGGAAGTAGGAAACTGTTTTTT. Amino acids: CASSETAGGGSRKLFF.

The chain links TRBV7-2 to TRBJ1-6, with D hard to call. This CDR3 region has 13 residues. Germline V gene sequence: CDR1 SGHTA, CDR2 FQGNSA. The V end lost 1 base, the J end lost 7 bases, and 5 bases lay between the germline ends. The CDR3: CASSLGWNSPLHF. The CDR3 coding sequence is TGTGCCAGCAGCTTAGGCTGGAATTCACCCCTCCACTTT.

This clone was seen only a few times. The J gene is TRBJ2-6, the V gene TRBV10-2; no firm D call. CDR3 length: 16 amino acids. The germline V and J ends were trimmed by 5 bases and 0 bases, with 11 bases remaining between them. Looked up from germline, CDR1 is WSHSY and CDR2 is SAAADI. The CDR3 is CASSRSLPSGANVLTF. CDR3 coding DNA: TGCGCCAGCAGTAGATCGTTGCCCTCTGGGGCCAACGTCCTGACTTTC.

This rearrangement joins TRBV6-4 to TRBJ2-5, with 10 bases aligning to TRBD1. Judging by the DNA end, TRBJ2-7 fits better; the J call may be wrong. The CDR3 has 12 residues. CDR1 and CDR2 (germline): MRHNA, SNTAGT. The CDR3 DNA reads as TGTGCCAGCGGGACAGGGGACTACGAGCAGTACTTC. As protein: CASGTGDYEQYF.

This chain joins TRBV28 and TRBJ1-5; D remains unclear. Germline lookup yields CDR1 MDHEN and CDR2 SYDVKM. The CDR3 runs to 14 residues. The V and J ends lost 3 bases and 6 bases respectively, with 12 bases between them. Here the CDR3 reads CASSFGGPIQPQHF. CDR3 bases: TGTGCCAGCAGTTTCGGAGGGCCCATTCAGCCCCAGCATTTT.

This rearrangement joins TRBV7-8 to TRBJ2-7; D not certain. Trimming cost V 5 bases and J 5 bases, with 7 bases left between them. CDR3 size: 11 residues. Germline V gene data show CDR1 as SGHVS and CDR2 as FQNEAQ. The chain's CDR3 is CASSIGNEQYF. CDR3 DNA sequence: TGTGCCAGCAGCATTGGTAACGAGCAGTACTTC.

The rearrangement uses TRBV4-1 and TRBJ2-3; D unresolved. Trimming left V 0 bases short and J 4 bases short, with 8 bases between. Germline CDR1 reads MGHRA; CDR2 reads YSYEKL. The CDR3 runs 14 residues. The CDR3 DNA sequence: TGCGCCAGCAGCCAAGAAGGAACACCAGATACGCAGTATTTT. Amino acid sequence: CASSQEGTPDTQYF.

This clone was seen a single time. The chain couples TRBV11-3 to TRBJ1-5, with unresolved D. Germline assignment: CDR1 SGHNT and CDR2 YENEEA. Trimming left V 5 bases short and J 2 bases short, with 7 bases between. CDR3 length equals 13 residues. The CDR3 protein is CASSPDGNQPQHF. CDR3 coding DNA: TGTGCCAGCAGCCCCGATGGCAATCAGCCCCAGCATTTT. The complete variable domain, with remaining parts taken from reference TRBV11-3 and TRBJ1-5, reads EAGVVQSPRYKIIEKKQPVAFWCNPISGHNTLYWYLQNLGQGPELLIRYENEEAVDDSQLPKDRFSAERLKGVDSTLKIQPAELGDSAVYLCASSPDGNQPQHFGDGTRLSIL.

This CDR3 is CASSPRTYTDTQYF. The CDR3 DNA sequence: TGTGCCAGCTCACCCCGGACCTACACAGATACGCAGTATTTT. The V gene is TRBV18, the J gene TRBJ2-3, with unresolved D. The CDR3 consists of 14 residues. The V end lost 3 bases, the J end lost 2 bases, and 9 bases lay between the germline ends. Germline V gives CDR1 KGHSH, CDR2 LQKENI.

The genes are TRBV6-5 and TRBJ1-3; TRBD1 might be the D (6 bases). This CDR3 is 12 amino acids long. Germline V gene sequence: CDR1 MNHEY, CDR2 SVGAGI. This chain's CDR3 is CASAPVGGIIYF. The CDR3 bases are TGTGCTTCAGCACCCGTAGGGGGTATAATATATTTT.

V gene TRBV9 combines with J gene TRBJ2-3; 11 nucleotides agree with TRBD2. Germline values: CDR1 SGDLS, CDR2 YYNGEE. The CDR3 is made up of 15 amino acids. V lost 4 bases, J lost 5 bases, and 6 bases stayed unmatched. The CDR3 DNA follows: TGTGCCAGCAGCTTTAGCGGGGGGGCAATAGATACGCAGTATTTT. This encodes CASSFSGGAIDTQYF.

The chain carries TRBV7-7 and TRBJ1-3; D call uncertain. V was trimmed by 2 bases and J by 0 bases, leaving 2 bases between them. Germline V gene lookup returns CDR1 SSHAT and CDR2 FNYEAQ (reference sequence). The CDR3 length is 13 residues. The CDR3 protein is CASSLTSGNTIYF. CDR3 bases: TGTGCCAGCAGCTTAACCTCTGGAAACACCATATATTTT.

The CDR3 DNA reads TGTGCCAGCATCCGGTCCGGACAGGGCCGTAGAGAAGCTTTCTTT. Residues: CASIRSGQGRREAFF. The chain combines TRBV25-1 with TRBJ1-1; 8 bases are shared with TRBD1. Germline CDR1 and CDR2: MGHDK and SYGVNS. J gave up 8 bases and V 7 bases, and 15 bases lay outside the gene matches. The CDR3 has 15 amino acids.